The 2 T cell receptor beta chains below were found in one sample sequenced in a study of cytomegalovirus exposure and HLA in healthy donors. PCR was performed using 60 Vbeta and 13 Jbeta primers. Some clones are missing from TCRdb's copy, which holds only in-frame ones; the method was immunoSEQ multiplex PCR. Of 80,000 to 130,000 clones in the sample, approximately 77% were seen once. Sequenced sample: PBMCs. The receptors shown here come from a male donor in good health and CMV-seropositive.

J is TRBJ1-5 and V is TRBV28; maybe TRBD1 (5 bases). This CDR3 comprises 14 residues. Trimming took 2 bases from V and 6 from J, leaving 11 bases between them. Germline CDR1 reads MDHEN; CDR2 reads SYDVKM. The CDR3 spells CASSLGRVGQPQHF. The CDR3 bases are TGTGCCAGCAGTTTAGGCAGGGTTGGTCAGCCCCAGCATTTT.

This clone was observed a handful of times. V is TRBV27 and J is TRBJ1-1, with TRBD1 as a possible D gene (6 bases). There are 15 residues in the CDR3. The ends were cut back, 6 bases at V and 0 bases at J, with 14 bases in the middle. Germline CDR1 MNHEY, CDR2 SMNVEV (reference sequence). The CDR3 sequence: CASRRGRGLNTEAFF. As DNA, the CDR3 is TGTGCCAGCAGGCGGGGGCGGGGATTGAACACTGAAGCTTTCTTT.